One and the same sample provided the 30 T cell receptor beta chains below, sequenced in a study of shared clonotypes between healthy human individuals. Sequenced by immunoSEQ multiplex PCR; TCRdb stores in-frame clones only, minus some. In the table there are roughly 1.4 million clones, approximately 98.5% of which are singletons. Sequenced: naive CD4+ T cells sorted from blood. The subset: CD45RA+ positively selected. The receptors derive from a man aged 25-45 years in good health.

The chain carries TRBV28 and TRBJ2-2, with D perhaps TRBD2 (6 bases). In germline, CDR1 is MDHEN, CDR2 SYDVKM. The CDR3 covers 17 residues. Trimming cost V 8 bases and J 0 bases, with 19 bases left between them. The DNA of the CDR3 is TGTGCCAGCTCCCCAACGGGGAGGCTTTCGAACACCGGGGAGCTGTTTTTT. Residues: CASSPTGRLSNTGELFF.

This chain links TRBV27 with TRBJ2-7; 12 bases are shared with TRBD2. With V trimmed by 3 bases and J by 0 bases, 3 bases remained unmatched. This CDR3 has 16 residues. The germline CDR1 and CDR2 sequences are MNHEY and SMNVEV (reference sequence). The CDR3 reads CASSFLTSGSSYEQYF. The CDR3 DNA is TGTGCCAGCAGTTTCTTGACTAGCGGGAGCTCCTACGAGCAGTACTTC.

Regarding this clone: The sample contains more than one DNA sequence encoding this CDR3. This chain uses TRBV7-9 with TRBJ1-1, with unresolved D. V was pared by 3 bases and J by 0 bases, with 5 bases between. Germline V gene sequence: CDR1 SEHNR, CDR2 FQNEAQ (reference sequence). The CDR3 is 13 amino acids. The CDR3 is CASSFDMNTEAFF. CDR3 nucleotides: TGTGCCAGCAGCTTTGATATGAACACTGAAGCTTTCTTT.

The CDR3 nucleotides read TGTGCCAGCAGCCGCGGGTTGGGACTAGCGGGTTCAGATACGCAGTATTTT. Translated: CASSRGLGLAGSDTQYF. The V call is TRBV14, the J call TRBJ2-3; 12 nucleotides align to TRBD2. This CDR3 has 17 amino acids. Germline CDR1 is SGHDN and CDR2 is FVKESK. J gave up 4 bases and V 4 bases, and 9 bases lay outside the gene matches.

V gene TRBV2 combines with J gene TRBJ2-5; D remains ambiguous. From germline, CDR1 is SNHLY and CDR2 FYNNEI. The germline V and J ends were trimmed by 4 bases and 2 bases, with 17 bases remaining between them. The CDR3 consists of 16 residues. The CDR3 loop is CASSGRREIPQETQYF. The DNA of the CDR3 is TGTGCCAGCAGTGGCCGAAGGGAAATTCCTCAAGAGACCCAGTACTTC.

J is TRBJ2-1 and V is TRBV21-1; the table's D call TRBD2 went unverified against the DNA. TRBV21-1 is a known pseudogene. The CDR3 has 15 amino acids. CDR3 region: CASSKRASSNNEQFF. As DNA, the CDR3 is TGTGCCAGCAGCAAGAGGGCTAGTTCTAACAATGAGCAGTTCTTC.

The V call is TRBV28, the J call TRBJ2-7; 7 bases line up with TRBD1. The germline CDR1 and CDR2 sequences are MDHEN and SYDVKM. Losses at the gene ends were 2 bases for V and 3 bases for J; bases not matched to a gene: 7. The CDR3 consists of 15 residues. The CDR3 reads CASSLRSGGDYEQYF. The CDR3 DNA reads TGTGCCAGCAGTTTAAGGTCAGGGGGAGACTACGAGCAGTACTTC.

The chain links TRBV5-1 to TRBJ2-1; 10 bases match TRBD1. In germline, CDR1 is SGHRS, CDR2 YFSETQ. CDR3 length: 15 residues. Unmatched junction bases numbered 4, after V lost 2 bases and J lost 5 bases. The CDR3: CASSFRTGGNNEQFF. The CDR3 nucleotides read TGCGCCAGCAGCTTCCGGACAGGGGGAAACAATGAGCAGTTCTTC. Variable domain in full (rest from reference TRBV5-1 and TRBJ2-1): KAGVTQTPRYLIKTRGQQVTLSCSPISGHRSVSWYQQTPGQGLQFLFEYFSETQRNKGNFPGRFSGRQFSNSRSEMNVSTLELGDSALYLCASSFRTGGNNEQFFGPGTRLTVL.

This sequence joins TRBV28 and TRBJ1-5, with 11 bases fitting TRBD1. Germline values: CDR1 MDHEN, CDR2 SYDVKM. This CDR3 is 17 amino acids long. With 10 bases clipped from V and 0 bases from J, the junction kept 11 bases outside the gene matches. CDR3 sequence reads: CATTGTGGHYSNQPQHF. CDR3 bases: TGTGCCACCACCGGGACAGGGGGTCATTATAGCAATCAGCCCCAGCATTTT.

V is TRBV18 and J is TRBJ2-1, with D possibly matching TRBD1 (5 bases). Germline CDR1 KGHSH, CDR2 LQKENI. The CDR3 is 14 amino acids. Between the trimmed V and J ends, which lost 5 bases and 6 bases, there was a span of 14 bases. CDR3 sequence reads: CASSKRQSGNEQFF. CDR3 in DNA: TGTGCCAGCTCAAAACGACAGTCTGGCAATGAGCAGTTCTTC.

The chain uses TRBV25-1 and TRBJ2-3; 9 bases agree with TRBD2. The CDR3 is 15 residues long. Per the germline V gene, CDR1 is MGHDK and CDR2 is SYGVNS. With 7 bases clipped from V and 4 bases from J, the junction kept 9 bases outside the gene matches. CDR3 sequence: CASIPLAGDPDTQYF. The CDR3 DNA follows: TGTGCCAGCATCCCTTTAGCGGGAGATCCAGATACGCAGTATTTT.

CDR3 sequence reads: CASSSIQDRGYEQYF. The CDR3 DNA reads as TGTGCCAGCAGCTCGATCCAGGACAGGGGGTACGAGCAGTACTTC. The genes are TRBV7-2 and TRBJ2-7, with 10 bases identical to TRBD1. Trimming at V came to 4 bases and at J to 4 bases, leaving 7 bases not matched to a gene. CDR1 and CDR2 (germline): SGHTA, FQGNSA. The CDR3 extends over 15 amino acids.

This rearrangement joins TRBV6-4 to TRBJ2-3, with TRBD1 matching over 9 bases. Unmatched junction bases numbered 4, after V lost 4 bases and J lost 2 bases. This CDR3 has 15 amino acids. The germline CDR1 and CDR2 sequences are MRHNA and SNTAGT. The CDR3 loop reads CASSGTGGFTDTQYF. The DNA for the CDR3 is TGTGCCAGCAGTGGAACAGGGGGCTTCACAGATACGCAGTATTTT.

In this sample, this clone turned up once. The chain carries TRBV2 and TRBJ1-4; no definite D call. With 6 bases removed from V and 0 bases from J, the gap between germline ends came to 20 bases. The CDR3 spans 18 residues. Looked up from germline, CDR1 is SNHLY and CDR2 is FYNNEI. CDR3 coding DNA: TGTGCCAGCAGGAACCTCGGGCCCGGCGCCGCAACTAATGAAAAACTGTTTTTT. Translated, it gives CASRNLGPGAATNEKLFF.

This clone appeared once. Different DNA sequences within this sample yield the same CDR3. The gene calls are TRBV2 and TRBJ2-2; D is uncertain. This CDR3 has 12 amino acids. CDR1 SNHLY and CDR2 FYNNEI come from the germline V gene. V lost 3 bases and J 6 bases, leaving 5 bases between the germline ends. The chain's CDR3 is CASSERSGELFF. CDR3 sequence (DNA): TGTGCCAGCAGTGAGAGGTCCGGGGAGCTGTTTTTT.

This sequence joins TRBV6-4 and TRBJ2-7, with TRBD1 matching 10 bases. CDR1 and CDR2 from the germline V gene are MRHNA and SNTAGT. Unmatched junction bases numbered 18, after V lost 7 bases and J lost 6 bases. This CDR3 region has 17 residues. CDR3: CASNHRDRGFKPGEQYF. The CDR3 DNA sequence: TGTGCCAGCAACCACCGGGACAGGGGTTTCAAACCGGGCGAGCAGTACTTC.

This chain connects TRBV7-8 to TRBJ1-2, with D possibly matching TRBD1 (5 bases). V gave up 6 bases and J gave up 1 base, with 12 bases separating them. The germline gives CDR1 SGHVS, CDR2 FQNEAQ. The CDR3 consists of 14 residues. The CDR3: CASSQTDSNYGYTF. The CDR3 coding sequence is TGTGCCAGCAGTCAAACTGACAGTAACTATGGCTACACCTTC.

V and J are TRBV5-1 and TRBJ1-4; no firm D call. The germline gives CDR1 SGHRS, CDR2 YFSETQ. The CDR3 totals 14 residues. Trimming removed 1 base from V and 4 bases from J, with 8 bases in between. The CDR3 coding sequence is TGCGCCAGCAGCTTGTCCCAGGATAATGAAAAACTGTTTTTT. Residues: CASSLSQDNEKLFF.

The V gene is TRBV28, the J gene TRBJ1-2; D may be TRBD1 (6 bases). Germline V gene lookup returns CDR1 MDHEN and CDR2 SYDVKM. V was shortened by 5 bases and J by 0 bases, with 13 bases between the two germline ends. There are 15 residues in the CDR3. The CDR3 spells CASSAPGQTNYGYTF. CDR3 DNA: TGTGCCAGCAGTGCCCCCGGACAGACTAACTATGGCTACACCTTC.

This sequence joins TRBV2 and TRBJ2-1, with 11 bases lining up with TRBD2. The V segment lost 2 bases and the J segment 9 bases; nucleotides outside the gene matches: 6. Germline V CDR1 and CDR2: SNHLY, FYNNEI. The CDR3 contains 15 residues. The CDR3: CASSELAGGRVEQFF. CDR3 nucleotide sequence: TGTGCCAGCAGTGAATTAGCGGGAGGGCGAGTTGAGCAGTTCTTC. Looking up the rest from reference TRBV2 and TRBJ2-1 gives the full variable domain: EPEVTQTPSHQVTQMGQEVILRCVPISNHLYFYWYRQILGQKVEFLVSFYNNEISEKSEIFDDQFSVERPDGSNFTLKIRSTKLEDSAMYFCASSELAGGRVEQFFGPGTRLTVL.

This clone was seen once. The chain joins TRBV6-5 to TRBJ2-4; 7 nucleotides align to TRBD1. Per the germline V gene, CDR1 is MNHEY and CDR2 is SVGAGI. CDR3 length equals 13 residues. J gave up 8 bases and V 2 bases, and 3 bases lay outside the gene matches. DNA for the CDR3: TGTGCCAGCAGTTACCGAGGACAGGACATTCAGTACTTC. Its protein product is CASSYRGQDIQYF.

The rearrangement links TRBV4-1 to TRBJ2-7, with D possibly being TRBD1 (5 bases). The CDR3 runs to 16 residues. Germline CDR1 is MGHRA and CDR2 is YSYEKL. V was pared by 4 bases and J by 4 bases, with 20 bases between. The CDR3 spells CASSPPGIKAGYEQYF. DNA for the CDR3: TGCGCCAGCAGCCCCCCAGGGATTAAAGCTGGGTACGAGCAGTACTTC.

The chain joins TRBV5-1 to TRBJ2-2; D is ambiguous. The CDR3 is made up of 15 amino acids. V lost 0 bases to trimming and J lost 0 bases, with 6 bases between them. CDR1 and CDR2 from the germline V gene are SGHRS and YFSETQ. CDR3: CASSLVAPNTGELFF. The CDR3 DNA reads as TGCGCCAGCAGCTTGGTAGCACCGAACACCGGGGAGCTGTTTTTT.

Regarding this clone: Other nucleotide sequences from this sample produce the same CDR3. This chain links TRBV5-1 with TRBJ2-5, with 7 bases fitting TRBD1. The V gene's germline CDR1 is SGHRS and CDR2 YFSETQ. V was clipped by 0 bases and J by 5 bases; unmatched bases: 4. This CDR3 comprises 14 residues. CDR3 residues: CASSLAGGPETQYF. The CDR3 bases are TGCGCCAGCAGCTTGGCAGGGGGTCCGGAGACCCAGTACTTC.

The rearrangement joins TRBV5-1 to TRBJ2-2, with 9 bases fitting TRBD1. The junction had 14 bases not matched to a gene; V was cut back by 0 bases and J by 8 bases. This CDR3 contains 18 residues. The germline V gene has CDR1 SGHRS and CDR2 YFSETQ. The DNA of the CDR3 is TGCGCCAGCAGCTTGGGTCTTGGGGACAGGGTCGTTCGAGGGGAGCTGTTTTTT. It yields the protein CASSLGLGDRVVRGELFF.

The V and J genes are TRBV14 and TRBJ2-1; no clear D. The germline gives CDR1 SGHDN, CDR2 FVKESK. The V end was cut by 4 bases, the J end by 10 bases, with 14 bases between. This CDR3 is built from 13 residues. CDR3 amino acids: CASSPRAVGEQFF. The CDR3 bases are TGTGCCAGCAGCCCCCGTGCGGTGGGAGAGCAGTTCTTC.

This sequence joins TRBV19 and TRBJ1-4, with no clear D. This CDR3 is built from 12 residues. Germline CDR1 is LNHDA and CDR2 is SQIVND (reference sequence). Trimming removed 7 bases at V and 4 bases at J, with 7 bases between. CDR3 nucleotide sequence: TGTGCCAGTATGGAAGTTAATGAAAAACTGTTTTTT. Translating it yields CASMEVNEKLFF.

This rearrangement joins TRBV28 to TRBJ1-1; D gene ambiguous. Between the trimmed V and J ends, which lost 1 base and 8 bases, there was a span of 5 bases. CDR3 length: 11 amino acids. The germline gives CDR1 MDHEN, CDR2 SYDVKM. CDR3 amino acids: CASSLYREAFF. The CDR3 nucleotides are TGTGCCAGCAGTTTATACCGGGAAGCTTTCTTT.

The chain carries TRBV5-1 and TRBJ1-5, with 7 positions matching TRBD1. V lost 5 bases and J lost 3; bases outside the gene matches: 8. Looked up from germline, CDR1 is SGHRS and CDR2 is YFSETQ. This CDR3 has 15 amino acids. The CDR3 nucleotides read TGCGCCAGCAGTCCCGGGACAGAGTTCAATCAGCCCCAGCATTTT. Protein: CASSPGTEFNQPQHF.

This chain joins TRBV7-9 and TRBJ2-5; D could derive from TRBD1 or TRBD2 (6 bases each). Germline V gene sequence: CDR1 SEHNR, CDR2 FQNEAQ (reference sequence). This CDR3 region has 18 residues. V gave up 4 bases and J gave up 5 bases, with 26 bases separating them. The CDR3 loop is CASSSPLGAGGVVETQYF. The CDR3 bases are TGTGCCAGCAGCTCCCCCCTGGGGGCAGGAGGGGTGGTGGAGACCCAGTACTTC.